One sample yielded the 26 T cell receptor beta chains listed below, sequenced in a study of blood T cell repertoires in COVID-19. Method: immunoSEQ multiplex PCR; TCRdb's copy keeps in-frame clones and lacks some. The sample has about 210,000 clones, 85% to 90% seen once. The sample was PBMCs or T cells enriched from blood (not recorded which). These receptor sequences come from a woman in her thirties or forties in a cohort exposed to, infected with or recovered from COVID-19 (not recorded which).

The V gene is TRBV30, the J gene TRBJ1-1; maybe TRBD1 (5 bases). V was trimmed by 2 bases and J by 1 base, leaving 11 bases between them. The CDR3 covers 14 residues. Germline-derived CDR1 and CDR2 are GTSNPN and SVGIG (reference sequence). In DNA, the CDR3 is TGTGCCTGGAGTTATCTCAGGGAGAACACTGAAGCTTTCTTT. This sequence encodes CAWSYLRENTEAFF.

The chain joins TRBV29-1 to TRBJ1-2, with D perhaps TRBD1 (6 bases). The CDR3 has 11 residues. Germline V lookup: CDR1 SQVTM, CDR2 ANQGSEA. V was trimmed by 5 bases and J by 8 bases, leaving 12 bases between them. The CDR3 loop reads CSVIDRLGYTF. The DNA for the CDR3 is TGCAGCGTTATAGACAGGCTAGGCTACACCTTC.

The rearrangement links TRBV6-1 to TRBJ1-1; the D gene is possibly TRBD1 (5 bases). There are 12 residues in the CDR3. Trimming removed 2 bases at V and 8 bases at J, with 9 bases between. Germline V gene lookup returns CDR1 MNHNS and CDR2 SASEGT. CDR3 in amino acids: CASSELEGEAFF. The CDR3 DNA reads TGTGCCAGCAGTGAATTGGAGGGGGAAGCTTTCTTT.

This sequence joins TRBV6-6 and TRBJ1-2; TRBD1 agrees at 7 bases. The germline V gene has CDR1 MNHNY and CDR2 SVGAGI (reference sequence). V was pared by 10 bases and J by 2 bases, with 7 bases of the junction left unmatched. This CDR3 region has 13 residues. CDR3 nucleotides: TGTGCCATAAGGGGACAGAGGAACTATGGCTACACCTTC. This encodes CAIRGQRNYGYTF.

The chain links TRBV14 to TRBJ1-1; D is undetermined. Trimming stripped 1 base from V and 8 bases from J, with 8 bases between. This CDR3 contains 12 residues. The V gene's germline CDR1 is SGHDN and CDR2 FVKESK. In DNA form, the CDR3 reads TGTGCCAGCAGCCAAGGGAGAGTGGAAGCTTTCTTT. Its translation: CASSQGRVEAFF.

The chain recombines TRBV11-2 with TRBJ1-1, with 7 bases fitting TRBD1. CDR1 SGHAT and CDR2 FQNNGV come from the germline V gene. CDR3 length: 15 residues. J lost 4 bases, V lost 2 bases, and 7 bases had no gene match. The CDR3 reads CASSLYGRGITEAFF. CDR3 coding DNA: TGTGCCAGCAGCTTATACGGCAGGGGGATCACTGAAGCTTTCTTT.

CDR3 bases: TGTGCCAGCAGTTACTCTCGCGGTTCCAATGAGCAGTTCTTC. This encodes CASSYSRGSNEQFF. The chain is built from TRBV6-2 or TRBV6-3 and TRBJ2-1; D remains ambiguous. The germline V gene encodes CDR1 MNHEY and CDR2 SVGEGT. The germline V and J ends were trimmed by 0 bases and 6 bases, with 9 bases remaining between them. The CDR3 is 14 residues long.

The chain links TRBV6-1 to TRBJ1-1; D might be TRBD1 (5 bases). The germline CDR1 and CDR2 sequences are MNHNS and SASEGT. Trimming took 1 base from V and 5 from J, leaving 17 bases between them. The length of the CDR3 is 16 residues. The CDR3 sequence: CASSEEGSGLKTEAFF. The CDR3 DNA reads TGTGCCAGCAGTGAAGAGGGGTCAGGGCTTAAAACTGAAGCTTTCTTT.

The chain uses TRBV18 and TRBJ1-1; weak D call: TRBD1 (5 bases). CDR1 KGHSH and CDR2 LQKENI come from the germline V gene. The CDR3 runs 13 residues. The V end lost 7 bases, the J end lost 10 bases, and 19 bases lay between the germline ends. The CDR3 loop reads CASLGGDRAGAFF. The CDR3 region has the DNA TGTGCCAGCTTAGGCGGGGACCGCGCAGGAGCTTTCTTT. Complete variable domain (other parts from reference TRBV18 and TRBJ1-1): NAGVMQNPRHLVRRRGQEARLRCSPMKGHSHVYWYRQLPEEGLKFMVYLQKENIIDESGMPKERFSAEFPKEGPSILRIQQVVRGDSAAYFCASLGGDRAGAFFGQGTRLTVV.

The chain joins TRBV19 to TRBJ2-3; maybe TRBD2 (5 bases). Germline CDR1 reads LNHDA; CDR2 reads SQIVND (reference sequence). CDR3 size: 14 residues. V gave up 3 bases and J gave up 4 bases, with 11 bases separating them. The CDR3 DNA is TGTGCCAGTAGTATCTTGAGGGCTTCAGATACGCAGTATTTT. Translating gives CASSILRASDTQYF. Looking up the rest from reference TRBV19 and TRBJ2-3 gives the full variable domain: DGGITQSPKYLFRKEGQNVTLSCEQNLNHDAMYWYRQDPGQGLRLIYYSQIVNDFQKGDIAEGYSVSREKKESFPLTVTSAQKNPTAFYLCASSILRASDTQYFGPGTRLTVL.

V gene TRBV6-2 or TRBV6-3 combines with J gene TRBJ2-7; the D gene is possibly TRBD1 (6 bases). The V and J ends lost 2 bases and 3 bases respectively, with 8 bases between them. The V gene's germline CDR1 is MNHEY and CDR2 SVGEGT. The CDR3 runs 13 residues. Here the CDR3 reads CASSYGTIYEQYF. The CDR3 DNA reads TGTGCCAGCAGTTACGGGACAATCTACGAGCAGTACTTC.

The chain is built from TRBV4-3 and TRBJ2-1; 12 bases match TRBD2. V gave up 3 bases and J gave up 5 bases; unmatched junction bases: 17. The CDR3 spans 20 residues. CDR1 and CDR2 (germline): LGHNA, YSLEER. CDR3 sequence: CASSQALGIGLAGTHNEQFF. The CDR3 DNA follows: TGCGCCAGCAGCCAGGCGCTGGGGATTGGACTAGCGGGAACCCACAATGAGCAGTTCTTC.

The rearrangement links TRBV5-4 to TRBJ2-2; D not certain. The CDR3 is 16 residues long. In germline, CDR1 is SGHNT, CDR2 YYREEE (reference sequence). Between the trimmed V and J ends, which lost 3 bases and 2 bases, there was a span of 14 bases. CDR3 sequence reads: CASSSVTGVNTGELFF. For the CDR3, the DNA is TGTGCCAGCAGCTCGGTAACGGGTGTAAACACCGGGGAGCTGTTTTTT.

CDR3 in amino acids: CASSQGYSGAYEQYF. The CDR3 region has the DNA TGTGCCAGCAGCCAGGGATATAGCGGAGCCTACGAGCAGTACTTC. The chain carries TRBV14 and TRBJ2-7; D is possibly TRBD2 (6 bases). The V and J ends lost 3 bases and 2 bases respectively, with 14 bases between them. The CDR3 is 15 residues long. The V gene's germline CDR1 is SGHDN and CDR2 FVKESK.

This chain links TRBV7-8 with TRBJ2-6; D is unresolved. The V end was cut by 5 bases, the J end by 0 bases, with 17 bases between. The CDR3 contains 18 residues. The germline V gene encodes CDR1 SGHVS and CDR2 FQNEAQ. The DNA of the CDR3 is TGTGCCAGCAGCACCACTACCCAATTTTCCTCTGGGGCCAACGTCCTGACTTTC. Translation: CASSTTTQFSSGANVLTF.

CDR3: CASSQEVSGKTQYF. The CDR3, as DNA: TGTGCCAGCAGCCAAGAGGTTTCAGGAAAGACCCAGTACTTC. This chain joins TRBV14 and TRBJ2-5, with D unclear. CDR3 length equals 14 residues. CDR1 and CDR2 from the germline V gene are SGHDN and FVKESK. Trimming stripped 0 bases from V and 6 bases from J, with 11 bases between.

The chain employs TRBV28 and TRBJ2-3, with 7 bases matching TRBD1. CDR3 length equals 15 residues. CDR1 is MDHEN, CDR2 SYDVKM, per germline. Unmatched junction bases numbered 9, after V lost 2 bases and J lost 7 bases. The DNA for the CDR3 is TGTGCCAGCAGTTTAAGGGGGCAGGGGTGGAATACGCAGTATTTT. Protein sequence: CASSLRGQGWNTQYF.

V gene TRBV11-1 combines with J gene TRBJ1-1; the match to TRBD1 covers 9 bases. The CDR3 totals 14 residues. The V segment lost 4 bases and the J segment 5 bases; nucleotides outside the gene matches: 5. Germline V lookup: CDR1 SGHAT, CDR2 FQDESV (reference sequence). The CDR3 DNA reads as TGTGCCAGCAGCTCCGGGACAGGGCCGACTGAAGCTTTCTTT. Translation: CASSSGTGPTEAFF.

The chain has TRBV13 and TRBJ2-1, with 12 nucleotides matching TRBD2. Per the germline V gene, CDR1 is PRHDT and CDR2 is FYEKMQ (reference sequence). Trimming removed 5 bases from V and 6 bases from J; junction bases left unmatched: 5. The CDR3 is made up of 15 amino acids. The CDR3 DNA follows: TGTGCCAGCAGCCAGGGACTAGCGGGCTTCAATGAGCAGTTCTTC. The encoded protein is CASSQGLAGFNEQFF.

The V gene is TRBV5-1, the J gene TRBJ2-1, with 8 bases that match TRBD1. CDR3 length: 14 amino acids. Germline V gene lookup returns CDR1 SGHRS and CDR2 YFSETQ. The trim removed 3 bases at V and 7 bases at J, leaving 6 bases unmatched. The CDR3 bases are TGCGCCAGCAGCTCCGGGACAGGAGTTAATGAGCAGTTCTTC. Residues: CASSSGTGVNEQFF.

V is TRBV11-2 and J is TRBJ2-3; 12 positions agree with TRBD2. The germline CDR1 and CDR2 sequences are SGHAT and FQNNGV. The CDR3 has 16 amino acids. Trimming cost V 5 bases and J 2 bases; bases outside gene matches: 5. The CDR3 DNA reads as TGTGCCAGCAGCGTACTAGCGGGGGGCCTCACAGATACGCAGTATTTT. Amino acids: CASSVLAGGLTDTQYF. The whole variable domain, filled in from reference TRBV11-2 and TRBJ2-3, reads EAGVAQSPRYKIIEKRQSVAFWCNPISGHATLYWYQQILGQGPKLLIQFQNNGVVDDSQLPKDRFSAERLKGVDSTLKIQPAKLEDSAVYLCASSVLAGGLTDTQYFGPGTRLTVL.

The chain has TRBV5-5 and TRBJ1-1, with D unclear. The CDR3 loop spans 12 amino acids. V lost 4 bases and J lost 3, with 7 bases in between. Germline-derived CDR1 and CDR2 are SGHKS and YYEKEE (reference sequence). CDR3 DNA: TGTGCCAGCAGCCCAGGTTACACTGAAGCTTTCTTT. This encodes CASSPGYTEAFF. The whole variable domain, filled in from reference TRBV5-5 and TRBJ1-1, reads DAGVTQSPTHLIKTRGQQVTLRCSPISGHKSVSWYQQVLGQGPQFIFQYYEKEERGRGNFPDRFSARQFPNYSSELNVNALLLGDSALYLCASSPGYTEAFFGQGTRLTVV.

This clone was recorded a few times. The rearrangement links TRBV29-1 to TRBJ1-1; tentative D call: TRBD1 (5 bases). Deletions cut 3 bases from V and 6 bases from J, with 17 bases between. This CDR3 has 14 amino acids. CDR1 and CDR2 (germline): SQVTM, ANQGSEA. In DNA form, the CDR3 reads TGCAGCGTTGATTACGTGGGGCGCGGCGCTGAAGCTTTCTTT. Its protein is CSVDYVGRGAEAFF.

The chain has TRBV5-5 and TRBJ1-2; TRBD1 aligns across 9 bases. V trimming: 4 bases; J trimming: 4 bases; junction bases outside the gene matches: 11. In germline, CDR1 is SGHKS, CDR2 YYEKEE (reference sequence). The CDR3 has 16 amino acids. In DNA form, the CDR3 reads TGTGCCAGCAGCCCGGCCACAGGGGGCACATTCTATGGCTACACCTTC. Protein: CASSPATGGTFYGYTF.

DNA of the CDR3: TGTGCCAGCAGCGCACAGGGGGAAGGCTACACCTTC. It encodes CASSAQGEGYTF. V and J are TRBV13 and TRBJ1-2; 8 bases map to TRBD1. V lost 5 bases to trimming and J lost 8 bases; unmatched junction nucleotides: 4. Germline V gives CDR1 PRHDT, CDR2 FYEKMQ (reference sequence). This CDR3 contains 12 residues. The entire variable domain, with the rest obtained from reference TRBV13 and TRBJ1-2, is as follows: AAGVIQSPRHLIKEKRETATLKCYPIPRHDTVYWYQQGPGQDPQFLISFYEKMQSDKGSIPDRFSAQQFSDYHSELNMSSLELGDSALYFCASSAQGEGYTFGSGTRLTVV.

This CDR3 is CAISESNWGHLTGELFF. The CDR3 bases are TGTGCCATCAGTGAGTCGAATTGGGGACACCTCACCGGGGAGCTGTTTTTT. The chain is built from TRBV10-3 and TRBJ2-2; weak D call: TRBD1 (6 bases). The germline gives CDR1 ENHRY, CDR2 SYGVKD. This CDR3 is built from 17 residues. V was cut by 0 bases and J by 4 bases, with 15 bases left in between.